This is a list of T cell receptor beta chains from one sample in a study of cytomegalovirus exposure and HLA in healthy donors. The assay was immunoSEQ multiplex PCR, and TCRdb's table has in-frame clones only and misses some. The table includes approximately 160,000 clones, about 80% detected once. Sequencing input: PBMCs. The origin of the receptors is a girl aged 10-17 years in good health and CMV-seropositive. Each CDR3 is given with its conserved first and last residue. The order of the fields is D gene, clone size, V gene, J gene, CDR3 DNA, CDR3 protein. The D gene is left open where the match is weak. Clone size is stated in some rows and not others, as once, few, many or a class when expanded.

d_gene: TRBD1; abundance: .; v_gene: TRBV18; j_gene: TRBJ2-2; CDR3nt: TGTGCCAGCTCACCAGTTAACCCCGGGACAGGGGACACCGGGGAGCTGTTTTTT; CDR3aa: CASSPVNPGTGDTGELFF
d_gene: TRBD1; abundance: .; v_gene: TRBV4-2; j_gene: TRBJ1-4; CDR3nt: TGTGCCAGCAGCCATAAACAGGGGGGGGATGAAAAACTGTTTTTT; CDR3aa: CASSHKQGGDEKLFF
d_gene: TRBD1; abundance: .; v_gene: TRBV5-1; j_gene: TRBJ2-3; CDR3nt: TGCGCCAGCACACCTCGGGACAGGGGGTTAGATACGCAGTATTTT; CDR3aa: CASTPRDRGLDTQYF
d_gene: TRBD1; abundance: .; v_gene: TRBV28; j_gene: TRBJ2-1; CDR3nt: TGTGCCAGCAGTTACAGGGGCGATGAGCAGTTCTTC; CDR3aa: CASSYRGDEQFF
d_gene: TRBD2; abundance: .; v_gene: TRBV6-4; j_gene: TRBJ2-7; CDR3nt: TGTGCCAGCGGATGCGGACTAGCCCTTCGCTACGAGCAGTACTTC; CDR3aa: CASGCGLALRYEQYF
d_gene: TRBD1; abundance: .; v_gene: TRBV6-1; j_gene: TRBJ1-1; CDR3nt: TGTGCCAGCAGGACAGGGATGAACACTGAAGCTTTCTTT; CDR3aa: CASRTGMNTEAFF
d_gene: .; abundance: once; v_gene: TRBV19; j_gene: TRBJ2-3; CDR3nt: TGTGCCAGTAGCCTCCCCCAGGCCTCACTCACAGATACGCAGTATTTT; CDR3aa: CASSLPQASLTDTQYF
d_gene: .; abundance: .; v_gene: TRBV6-5; j_gene: TRBJ2-1; CDR3nt: TGTGCCAGCAGTTACCGCTCCTACAATGAGCAGTTCTTC; CDR3aa: CASSYRSYNEQFF
d_gene: .; abundance: .; v_gene: TRBV19; j_gene: TRBJ1-1; CDR3nt: TGTGCCAGTAGTAGAGGCGCAGGGCTCGGCACTGAAGCTTTCTTT; CDR3aa: CASSRGAGLGTEAFF
d_gene: TRBD2; abundance: .; v_gene: TRBV27; j_gene: TRBJ2-7; CDR3nt: TGTGCCAGCAGTCGAAGACTAGCGGAAGGCTACGAGCAGTACTTC; CDR3aa: CASSRRLAEGYEQYF
d_gene: TRBD2; abundance: .; v_gene: TRBV27; j_gene: TRBJ2-5; CDR3nt: TGTGCCAGCCGTTCTACAGCGGGGGTACAAGAGACCCAGTACTTC; CDR3aa: CASRSTAGVQETQYF
d_gene: TRBD2; abundance: few; v_gene: TRBV7-8; j_gene: TRBJ2-1; CDR3nt: TGTGCCAGCAGCTTATGGGGACTAGCCCGCAATGAGCAGTTCTTC; CDR3aa: CASSLWGLARNEQFF
d_gene: .; abundance: .; v_gene: TRBV4-1; j_gene: TRBJ1-5; CDR3nt: TGCGCCAGCAGCCAAGGGGGACACGAGGGGAATCAGCCCCAGCATTTT; CDR3aa: CASSQGGHEGNQPQHF
d_gene: .; abundance: .; v_gene: TRBV21-1; j_gene: TRBJ2-4; CDR3nt: TGTGCCAGCAGCAAAGGGTCCAGGGTAATAGCCAAAAACATTCAGTACTTC; CDR3aa: CASSKGSRVIAKNIQYF
d_gene: TRBD1; abundance: few; v_gene: TRBV29-1; j_gene: TRBJ1-1; CDR3nt: TGCAGCGTCGGGACAGGGATGAACACTGAAGCTTTCTTT; CDR3aa: CSVGTGMNTEAFF
d_gene: TRBD2; abundance: .; v_gene: TRBV29-1; j_gene: TRBJ2-1; CDR3nt: TGCAGCGTTCGGTCTAGCGGGAGTGATAATGAGCAGTTCTTC; CDR3aa: CSVRSSGSDNEQFF
d_gene: TRBD1; abundance: .; v_gene: TRBV11-1; j_gene: TRBJ2-7; CDR3nt: TGTGCCAGCAGCCTCAAAGCCCGCGGACAGGTAGAGTACTTC; CDR3aa: CASSLKARGQVEYF
d_gene: TRBD1; abundance: .; v_gene: TRBV7-3; j_gene: TRBJ1-1; CDR3nt: TGTGCCAGCAGCCTAACAGGGGTCTCGGAAGCTTTCTTT; CDR3aa: CASSLTGVSEAFF
d_gene: .; abundance: .; v_gene: TRBV5-5; j_gene: TRBJ2-4; CDR3nt: TGTGCCAGCAGCTACCGGACAACCAGTTCCACAGCCAAAAACATTCAGTACTTC; CDR3aa: CASSYRTTSSTAKNIQYF
d_gene: .; abundance: .; v_gene: TRBV10-3; j_gene: TRBJ2-1; CDR3nt: TGTGCCATCAGGACCAGGGATGAGCAGTTCTTC; CDR3aa: CAIRTRDEQFF
d_gene: TRBD1; abundance: .; v_gene: TRBV27; j_gene: TRBJ1-5; CDR3nt: TGTGCCAGCAGCTACAGGGGGCCGGATCAGCCCCAGCATTTT; CDR3aa: CASSYRGPDQPQHF
d_gene: .; abundance: .; v_gene: TRBV28; j_gene: TRBJ1-1; CDR3nt: TGTGCCAGCAGTTTGCGAAGCACTGAAGCTTTCTTT; CDR3aa: CASSLRSTEAFF
d_gene: TRBD1; abundance: .; v_gene: TRBV6-5; j_gene: TRBJ1-5; CDR3nt: TGTGCCAGCAGGTCTACAGGGGAAAATCAGCCCCAGCATTTT; CDR3aa: CASRSTGENQPQHF
d_gene: .; abundance: .; v_gene: TRBV28; j_gene: TRBJ1-2; CDR3nt: TGTGCCAGCAGTTTATCTGAGCCGCTTTGGGGCTACACCTTC; CDR3aa: CASSLSEPLWGYTF
d_gene: TRBD2; abundance: .; v_gene: TRBV5-1; j_gene: TRBJ2-2; CDR3nt: TGCGCCAGCAGCTTGTTAGCGGGGGCGAACACCGGGGAGCTGTTTTTT; CDR3aa: CASSLLAGANTGELFF
d_gene: .; abundance: .; v_gene: TRBV27; j_gene: TRBJ2-7; CDR3nt: TGTGCCAGCAGTTTATCCCCGGACTATACCTACGAGCAGTACTTC; CDR3aa: CASSLSPDYTYEQYF
d_gene: TRBD2; abundance: .; v_gene: TRBV6-6; j_gene: TRBJ2-7; CDR3nt: TGTGCCAGCAGCTTAGCGGGAGGGGCCTACGAGCAGTACTTC; CDR3aa: CASSLAGGAYEQYF
d_gene: .; abundance: .; v_gene: TRBV11-2; j_gene: TRBJ1-1; CDR3nt: TGTGCCAGCAGCTTTGCGCCGTTGCAAGCTTTCTTT; CDR3aa: CASSFAPLQAFF
d_gene: TRBD2; abundance: .; v_gene: TRBV7-9; j_gene: TRBJ2-5; CDR3nt: TGTACCAGCAGCCTCCCAATAGCGGGGGGGAGAGAGACCCAGTACTTC; CDR3aa: CTSSLPIAGGRETQYF
d_gene: TRBD1; abundance: .; v_gene: TRBV7-3; j_gene: TRBJ1-1; CDR3nt: TGTGCCAGCAGACCCGGACAGGGGGAGGCTTTCTTT; CDR3aa: CASRPGQGEAFF
d_gene: TRBD2; abundance: .; v_gene: TRBV5-4; j_gene: TRBJ2-7; CDR3nt: TGTGCCAGCAGCCAGACTAGCGGGTTTAGCTCCTACGAGCAGTACTTC; CDR3aa: CASSQTSGFSSYEQYF
d_gene: .; abundance: .; v_gene: TRBV30; j_gene: TRBJ1-2; CDR3nt: TGTGCCTGGAGGCAGGTAGGCGGCTACACCTTC; CDR3aa: CAWRQVGGYTF
d_gene: .; abundance: .; v_gene: TRBV2; j_gene: TRBJ2-3; CDR3nt: TGTGCCAGCAGTGAGGAGGGAGGAAGCACAGATACGCAGTATTTT; CDR3aa: CASSEEGGSTDTQYF
d_gene: TRBD1; abundance: .; v_gene: TRBV18; j_gene: TRBJ2-7; CDR3nt: TGTGCCAGCTCACCGGGGACAGAGCCCTACGAGCAGTACTTC; CDR3aa: CASSPGTEPYEQYF
d_gene: TRBD1; abundance: .; v_gene: TRBV28; j_gene: TRBJ2-5; CDR3nt: TGTGCCAGCACCGATCGGACAGGGCGGGAGACCCAGTACTTC; CDR3aa: CASTDRTGRETQYF
d_gene: TRBD1; abundance: .; v_gene: TRBV19; j_gene: TRBJ2-5; CDR3nt: TGTGCCAGTAGTATCCTCGAGGGGGCGGGAGAGACCCAGTACTTC; CDR3aa: CASSILEGAGETQYF
d_gene: TRBD1; abundance: .; v_gene: TRBV7-2; j_gene: TRBJ2-1; CDR3nt: TGTGCCAGCAGCTTCGGGGACAGGGAGGGCAATGAGCAGTTCTTC; CDR3aa: CASSFGDREGNEQFF
d_gene: .; abundance: few; v_gene: TRBV7-9; j_gene: TRBJ1-2; CDR3nt: TGTGCCAGCAGCTTTAACCGGGTAACGAATCCCTATGGCTACACCTTC; CDR3aa: CASSFNRVTNPYGYTF
d_gene: TRBD1; abundance: .; v_gene: TRBV25-1; j_gene: TRBJ2-7; CDR3nt: TGTGCCAGCAGTGAAAACCAGGGGGCTTACGAGCAGTACTTC; CDR3aa: CASSENQGAYEQYF
d_gene: .; abundance: .; v_gene: TRBV14; j_gene: TRBJ2-5; CDR3nt: TGTGCCAGCAGCCAAGATCGGCGGGTGACCCAGTACTTC; CDR3aa: CASSQDRRVTQYF
d_gene: .; abundance: few; v_gene: TRBV30; j_gene: TRBJ1-3; CDR3nt: TGTGCCTGGACAGGGGACTCTGGAAACACCATATATTTT; CDR3aa: CAWTGDSGNTIYF
d_gene: .; abundance: .; v_gene: TRBV9; j_gene: TRBJ2-3; CDR3nt: TGTGCCAGCAGCGTAGGCAGGGGTCAAATGGCAGATACGCAGTATTTT; CDR3aa: CASSVGRGQMADTQYF
d_gene: .; abundance: .; v_gene: TRBV7-2; j_gene: TRBJ1-3; CDR3nt: TGTGCCAGCAGCTTAGTCCGGGTCCCTGGAAACACCATATATTTT; CDR3aa: CASSLVRVPGNTIYF
d_gene: .; abundance: .; v_gene: TRBV5-1; j_gene: TRBJ1-2; CDR3nt: TGCGCCAGCAGCTCCCTGGCCAGGAGGGATGGCTACACCTTC; CDR3aa: CASSSLARRDGYTF
d_gene: .; abundance: .; v_gene: TRBV13; j_gene: TRBJ2-7; CDR3nt: TGTGCCAGCAGCGCTCAAACAGGACGTCGGCCCTACGAGCAGTACTTC; CDR3aa: CASSAQTGRRPYEQYF
d_gene: TRBD2; abundance: .; v_gene: TRBV27; j_gene: TRBJ2-3; CDR3nt: TGTGCCAGCAGAAAACCGGGACTAGCAGATACTAGCACAGATACGCAGTATTTT; CDR3aa: CASRKPGLADTSTDTQYF
d_gene: .; abundance: .; v_gene: TRBV28; j_gene: TRBJ1-1; CDR3nt: TGTGCCAGCACCCCATGGGGGCCCGCCGGGACTGAAGCTTTCTTT; CDR3aa: CASTPWGPAGTEAFF
d_gene: .; abundance: once; v_gene: TRBV6-5; j_gene: TRBJ1-5; CDR3nt: TGTGCCAGCAGACTCGGGGTCGATCAGCCCCAGCATTTT; CDR3aa: CASRLGVDQPQHF
d_gene: TRBD2; abundance: .; v_gene: TRBV5-5; j_gene: TRBJ2-7; CDR3nt: TGTGCCAGCAGCGCGGGACTAGCGGGAGCTTACGAGCAGTACTTC; CDR3aa: CASSAGLAGAYEQYF
d_gene: TRBD1; abundance: .; v_gene: TRBV19; j_gene: TRBJ1-5; CDR3nt: TGTGCCAGTAGTATAGTGGGACAGGGGAGTCAGCCCCAGCATTTT; CDR3aa: CASSIVGQGSQPQHF
d_gene: TRBD1; abundance: .; v_gene: TRBV7-2; j_gene: TRBJ2-7; CDR3nt: TGTGCCAGCAGCACCCGACAGGGATACGAGCAGTACTTC; CDR3aa: CASSTRQGYEQYF
d_gene: TRBD1; abundance: .; v_gene: TRBV6-1; j_gene: TRBJ1-2; CDR3nt: TGTGCCAGCAGTGACAGGGGGTCTCTCTATGGCTACACCTTC; CDR3aa: CASSDRGSLYGYTF